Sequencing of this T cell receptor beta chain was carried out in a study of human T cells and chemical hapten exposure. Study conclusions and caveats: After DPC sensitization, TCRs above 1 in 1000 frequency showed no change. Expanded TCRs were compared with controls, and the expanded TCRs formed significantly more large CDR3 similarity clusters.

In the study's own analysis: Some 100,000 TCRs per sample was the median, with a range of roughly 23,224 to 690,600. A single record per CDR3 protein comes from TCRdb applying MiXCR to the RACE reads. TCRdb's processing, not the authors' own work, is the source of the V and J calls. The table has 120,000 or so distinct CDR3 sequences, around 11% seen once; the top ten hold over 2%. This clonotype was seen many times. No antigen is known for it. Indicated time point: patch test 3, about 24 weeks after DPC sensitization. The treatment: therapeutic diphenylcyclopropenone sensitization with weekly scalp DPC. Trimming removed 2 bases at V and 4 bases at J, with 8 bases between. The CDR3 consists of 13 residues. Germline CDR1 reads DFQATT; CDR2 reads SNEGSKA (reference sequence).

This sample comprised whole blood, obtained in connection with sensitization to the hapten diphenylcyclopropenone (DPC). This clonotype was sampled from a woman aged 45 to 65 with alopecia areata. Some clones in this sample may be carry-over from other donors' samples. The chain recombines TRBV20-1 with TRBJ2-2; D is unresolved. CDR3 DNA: TGCAGTGCTAGAATTTCGGCCACCGGGGAGCTGTTTTTT. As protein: CSARISATGELFF.